The 18 T cell receptor beta chains below all came from one sample that was sequenced in a study of CD8 T cells in Susac syndrome. Reverse transcription of roughly 0.5 to 1 ug RNA used random hexamers. TCRdb re-derived calls from the immunoSEQ multiplex PCR reads in MiXCR, one entry per CDR3 protein. The data contain 210,000 or so distinct CDR3 sequences, around nine tenths of them singletons. The sample taken for sequencing was CD8+ T cells from PBMCs. The source is a human donor with multiple sclerosis.

J is TRBJ2-5 and V is TRBV6-5, with 9 nucleotides matching TRBD2. Looked up from germline, CDR1 is MNHEY and CDR2 is SVGAGI. The junction had 11 bases not matched to a gene; V was cut back by 2 bases and J by 4 bases. The length of the CDR3 is 17 residues. CDR3 amino acids: CASSYTRPGGGGETQYF. The CDR3 region has the DNA TGTGCCAGCAGTTACACCCGGCCTGGCGGGGGGGGAGAGACCCAGTACTTC.

CDR3 in DNA: TGTGCCAGCAGTACCATGCTCGACGAACGAGAGACCCAGTACTTC. This codes for CASSTMLDERETQYF. V and J are TRBV6-2 or TRBV6-3 and TRBJ2-5; D gene ambiguous. The CDR3 is made up of 15 amino acids. V was shortened by 5 bases and J by 4 bases, with 17 bases between the two germline ends. Germline loops: CDR1 MNHEY, CDR2 SVGEGT.

The chain joins TRBV6-1 to TRBJ1-5, with TRBD1 identical over 10 bases. V gave up 8 bases and J gave up 2 bases; unmatched junction bases: 9. The CDR3 covers 16 residues. From germline, CDR1 is MNHNS and CDR2 SASEGT. The CDR3 protein is CASLDRGDFGNQPQHF. The CDR3 nucleotides read TGTGCCAGCTTGGACAGGGGGGATTTTGGCAATCAGCCCCAGCATTTT.

The rearrangement joins TRBV19 to TRBJ1-1; D is ambiguous. The length of the CDR3 is 13 residues. CDR1 and CDR2 from the germline V gene are LNHDA and SQIVND (reference sequence). The V and J ends lost 2 bases and 2 bases respectively, with 6 bases between them. CDR3 residues: CASSILGNTEAFF. CDR3 nucleotides: TGTGCCAGTAGTATATTGGGAAACACTGAAGCTTTCTTT. The entire variable domain, with the rest obtained from reference TRBV19 and TRBJ1-1, is as follows: DGGITQSPKYLFRKEGQNVTLSCEQNLNHDAMYWYRQDPGQGLRLIYYSQIVNDFQKGDIAEGYSVSREKKESFPLTVTSAQKNPTAFYLCASSILGNTEAFFGQGTRLTVV.

The chain recombines TRBV4-3 with TRBJ2-7, with 12 nucleotides matching TRBD2. The CDR3 is 17 amino acids. Germline V CDR1 and CDR2: LGHNA, YSLEER. With 2 bases clipped from V and 0 bases from J, the junction kept 5 bases outside the gene matches. The CDR3 here is CASSQTWTSGDSYEQYF. The CDR3 DNA reads as TGCGCCAGCAGCCAAACGTGGACTAGCGGGGACTCCTACGAGCAGTACTTC.

The chain has TRBV15 and TRBJ2-7; tentatively, D is TRBD1 (5 bases). This CDR3 has 14 residues. The ends were cut back, 3 bases at V and 7 bases at J, with 16 bases in the middle. The germline gives CDR1 LNHNV, CDR2 YYDKDF (reference sequence). CDR3 nucleotide sequence: TGTGCCACCAGCAGGGTTACAGGTGTGGAAGAGCAGTACTTC. Protein: CATSRVTGVEEQYF.

This clonotype showed up just once. This chain joins TRBV7-9 and TRBJ2-5; D unclear. This CDR3 comprises 14 residues. V was trimmed by 5 bases and J by 3 bases, leaving 13 bases between them. CDR1 SEHNR and CDR2 FQNEAQ come from the germline V gene (reference sequence). This CDR3 is CASSRSGIEETQYF. The CDR3 nucleotides are TGTGCCAGCAGCCGTAGTGGGATCGAAGAGACCCAGTACTTC.

This chain links TRBV10-3 with TRBJ1-2, with D unresolved. The CDR3 has 12 amino acids. The V end lost 9 bases, the J end lost 0 bases, and 8 bases lay between the germline ends. Germline V lookup: CDR1 ENHRY, CDR2 SYGVKD. The CDR3 reads CAMASSNYGYTF. CDR3 nucleotide sequence: TGTGCCATGGCCAGTTCTAACTATGGCTACACCTTC.

The chain employs TRBV19 and TRBJ2-3; D remains unclear. Trimming pared 4 bases from V and 5 bases from J, leaving 16 bases between. CDR1 and CDR2 from the germline V gene are LNHDA and SQIVND (reference sequence). The CDR3 has 15 amino acids. The CDR3 region has the DNA TGTGCCAGTAGTAACTCCGACGGGCCCGGAGATACGCAGTATTTT. Translation: CASSNSDGPGDTQYF.

This clonotype showed up just a few times. The V and J genes are TRBV27 and TRBJ1-2; perhaps TRBD1 as D (6 bases). The CDR3 runs to 13 residues. Germline CDR1 MNHEY, CDR2 SMNVEV (reference sequence). Trimming removed 4 bases from V and 4 bases from J, with 10 bases in between. The CDR3 spells CASSSGARYGYTF. The CDR3 nucleotides read TGTGCCAGCAGTTCGGGGGCCCGCTATGGCTACACCTTC.

The V and J genes are TRBV7-9 and TRBJ1-1; 7 bases are a match to TRBD1. Germline-derived CDR1 and CDR2 are SEHNR and FQNEAQ (reference sequence). Trimming removed 4 bases from V and 3 bases from J; junction bases left unmatched: 2. The CDR3 contains 13 residues. Here the CDR3 DNA reads TGTGCCAGCAGCTCCGACAGGGACACTGAAGCTTTCTTT. Residues: CASSSDRDTEAFF.

The chain recombines TRBV20-1 with TRBJ2-7; 7 bases align to TRBD1. V gave up 1 base and J gave up 7 bases; unmatched junction bases: 16. The CDR3 length is 16 residues. Germline CDR1 reads DFQATT; CDR2 reads SNEGSKA (reference sequence). CDR3 DNA: TGCAGTGCTAGAGCCGTGGGGGCGACAGGGTTTGGTGAGCAGTACTTC. Its protein is CSARAVGATGFGEQYF.

The chain combines TRBV30 with TRBJ1-2; 7 bases align to TRBD1. CDR3 length: 12 amino acids. The germline V gene has CDR1 GTSNPN and CDR2 SVGIG (reference sequence). Germline trimming cut 7 bases from V and 7 bases from J; bases unmatched to any gene: 9. In nucleotides, the CDR3 is TGTGCCTTCAGCGACAGGGACGGTGGCTACACCTTC. Amino acids: CAFSDRDGGYTF. Full variable domain (remainder filled in from reference TRBV30 and TRBJ1-2): SQTIHQWPATLVQPVGSPLSLECTVEGTSNPNLYWYRQAAGRGLQLLFYSVGIGQISSEVPQNLSASRPQDRQFILSSKKLLLSDSGFYLCAFSDRDGGYTFGSGTRLTVV.

The rearrangement uses TRBV4-3 and TRBJ2-2; TRBD2 might be the D (5 bases). Germline-derived CDR1 and CDR2 are LGHNA and YSLEER. The CDR3 is 18 residues long. V gave up 3 bases and J gave up 1 base, with 18 bases separating them. CDR3 coding DNA: TGCGCCAGCAGCCATACCGGGGTCGGGAAGGGGAACACCGGGGAGCTGTTTTTT. Translation: CASSHTGVGKGNTGELFF.

This sequence joins TRBV7-9 and TRBJ1-1; weak D call: TRBD1 (6 bases). Germline V lookup: CDR1 SEHNR, CDR2 FQNEAQ (reference sequence). The CDR3 runs 15 residues. Deletions cut 1 base from V and 7 bases from J, with 16 bases between. The CDR3 spells CASSLVPIGQLEAFF. CDR3 nucleotides: TGTGCCAGCAGCTTAGTGCCTATTGGACAGCTTGAAGCTTTCTTT.

J is TRBJ1-2 and V is TRBV7-9; D not certain. CDR1 SEHNR and CDR2 FQNEAQ come from the germline V gene (reference sequence). The CDR3 loop spans 14 amino acids. Trimming left V 6 bases short and J 5 bases short, with 16 bases between. CDR3 protein: CASSGPAAQYGYTF. The CDR3 nucleotides read TGTGCCAGCAGTGGTCCAGCTGCCCAGTATGGCTACACCTTC.

V is TRBV24-1 and J is TRBJ1-2, with D uncertain. Trimming cost V 3 bases and J 7 bases, with 14 bases left between them. Germline values: CDR1 KGHDR, CDR2 SFDVKD. CDR3 size: 14 residues. In DNA form, the CDR3 reads TGTGCCACCAGTGATATTACGACGGAGGCTGGCTACACCTTC. It codes for CATSDITTEAGYTF.

This chain uses TRBV5-4 with TRBJ2-3; 11 nucleotides match TRBD2. Germline CDR1 is SGHNT and CDR2 is YYREEE (reference sequence). CDR3 length: 15 residues. J lost 7 bases, V lost 9 bases, and 13 bases had no gene match. CDR3 residues: CAILHSGTSGYTQYF. In DNA form, the CDR3 reads TGTGCCATCCTCCACTCCGGGACTAGCGGCTATACGCAGTATTTT.